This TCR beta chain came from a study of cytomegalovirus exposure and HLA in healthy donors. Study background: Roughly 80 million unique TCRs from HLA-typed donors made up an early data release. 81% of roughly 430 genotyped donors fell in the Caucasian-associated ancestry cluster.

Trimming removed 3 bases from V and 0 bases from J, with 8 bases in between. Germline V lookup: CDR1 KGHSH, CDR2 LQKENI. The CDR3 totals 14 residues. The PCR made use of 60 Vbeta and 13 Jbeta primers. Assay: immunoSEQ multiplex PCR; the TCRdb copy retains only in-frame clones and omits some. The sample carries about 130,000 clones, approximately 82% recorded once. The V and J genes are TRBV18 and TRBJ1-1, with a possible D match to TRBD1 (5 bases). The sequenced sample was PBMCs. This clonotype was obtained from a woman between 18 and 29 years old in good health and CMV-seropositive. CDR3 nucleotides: TGTGCCAGCTCACCCACAGGATTGAACACTGAAGCTTTCTTT. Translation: CASSPTGLNTEAFF.